The next 2 T cell receptor beta chains were all read from a single sample in a study of shared clonotypes between healthy human individuals. Profiled with immunoSEQ multiplex PCR; TCRdb holds only in-frame clones, not every one. The sample gives millions of clones, 95% of which show up once; roughly 0.13% is in the top ten. Input material: naive CD4+ T cells sorted from blood. Indicated subset: CD45RA+ positively selected. These receptors were taken from a man between 18 and 35 years old in good health.

The rearrangement links TRBV12-5 to TRBJ2-7; D may be TRBD1 (6 bases). Trimming shortened V by 8 bases and J by 4 bases, and 18 bases separated the two germline ends. In germline, CDR1 is LGHNT, CDR2 FRNRAP. This CDR3 has 14 amino acids. CDR3 region: CASRPGHPFYEQYF. In nucleotides, the CDR3 is TGTGCTAGTCGCCCGGGACATCCCTTTTACGAGCAGTACTTC.

V and J are TRBV29-1 and TRBJ2-1; D possibly corresponds to TRBD2 (6 bases). V shed 0 bases and J shed 0 bases, with 9 bases lying between them. The CDR3 totals 15 residues. The V gene's germline CDR1 is SQVTM and CDR2 ANQGSEA. The CDR3 DNA follows: TGCAGCGTTGAAGATGGCGGGGACTCCTACAATGAGCAGTTCTTC. Translated: CSVEDGGDSYNEQFF.